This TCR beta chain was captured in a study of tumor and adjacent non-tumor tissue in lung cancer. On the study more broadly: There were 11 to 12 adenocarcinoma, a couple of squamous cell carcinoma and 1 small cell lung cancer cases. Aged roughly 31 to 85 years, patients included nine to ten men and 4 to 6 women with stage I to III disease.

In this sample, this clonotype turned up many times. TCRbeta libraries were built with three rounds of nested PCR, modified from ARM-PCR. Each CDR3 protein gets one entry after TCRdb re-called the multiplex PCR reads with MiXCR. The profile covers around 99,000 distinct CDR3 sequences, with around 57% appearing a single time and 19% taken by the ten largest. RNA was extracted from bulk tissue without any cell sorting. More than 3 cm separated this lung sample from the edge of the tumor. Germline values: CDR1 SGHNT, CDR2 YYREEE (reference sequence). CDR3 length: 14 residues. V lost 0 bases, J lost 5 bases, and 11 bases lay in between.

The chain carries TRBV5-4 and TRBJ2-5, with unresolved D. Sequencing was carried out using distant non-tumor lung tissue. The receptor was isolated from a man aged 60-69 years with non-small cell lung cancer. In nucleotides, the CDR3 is TGTGCCAGCAGCTTGGGAGGTAGTTTTGAGACCCAGTACTTC. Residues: CASSLGGSFETQYF. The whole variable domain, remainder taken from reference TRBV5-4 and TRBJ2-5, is ETGVTQSPTHLIKTRGQQVTLRCSSQSGHNTVSWYQQALGQGPQFIFQYYREEENGRGNFPPRFSGLQFPNYSSELNVNALELDDSALYLCASSLGGSFETQYFGPGTRLLVL.